The 23 T cell receptor beta chains listed next were all sequenced from one sample in a study of blood T cells in healthy people across ages. It was with a sample-barcoded 5' primer and a J-beta primer mix that a second PCR of roughly 6 to 11 cycles was run. TCRdb reanalysed the 5' RACE reads using MiXCR and keeps one entry per CDR3 protein. Among approximately 1.5 million distinct CDR3 sequences listed, 42% were seen once. Sequenced input: blood. All receptors come from a woman younger than 30 in good health.

In the case of this clonotype: A much larger clone sits a single nucleotide away, making a read error possible. The gene calls are TRBV20-1 and TRBJ1-6, with D possibly matching TRBD1 (6 bases). V gave up 0 bases and J gave up 11 bases, with 20 bases separating them. This CDR3 region has 16 residues. Germline V lookup: CDR1 DFQATT, CDR2 SNEGSKA (reference sequence). The CDR3 spells CSARDSQVGGGTPLHF. CDR3 coding DNA: TGCAGTGCTAGAGATTCACAGGTAGGGGGGGGAACACCCCTCCACTTT.

The genes are TRBV3-1 and TRBJ2-7; no reliable D call. The CDR3 runs 13 residues. The V gene lost 2 bases and the J gene lost 3 bases, with 8 bases spanning the gap. In germline, CDR1 is LGHDT, CDR2 YNNKEL (reference sequence). Here the CDR3 reads CASSQWSDYEQYF. The CDR3 DNA reads TGTGCCAGCAGCCAATGGAGCGACTACGAGCAGTACTTC.

The rearrangement joins TRBV28 to TRBJ2-7; D might be TRBD2 (9 bases). This CDR3 contains 16 residues. The V and J ends lost 1 base and 6 bases respectively, with 19 bases between them. Germline CDR1 is MDHEN and CDR2 is SYDVKM. CDR3 sequence reads: CASSLFRASGTGEQYF. CDR3 coding DNA: TGTGCCAGCAGTTTATTCCGGGCTAGCGGGACAGGCGAGCAGTACTTC.

This clonotype has just a few counts. The chain recombines TRBV4-1 with TRBJ2-7, with TRBD1 identical over 8 bases. Germline CDR1 and CDR2: MGHRA and YSYEKL. The CDR3 totals 16 residues. Trimming cost V 3 bases and J 1 base; bases outside gene matches: 8. The DNA of the CDR3 is TGCGCCAGCAGCCATGGGGGCGGGACAGGATCCTACGAGCAGTACTTC. Its translation is CASSHGGGTGSYEQYF.

The rearrangement joins TRBV4-1 to TRBJ2-5; D is tentatively TRBD1 or TRBD2 (7 bases each). CDR1 MGHRA and CDR2 YSYEKL come from the germline V gene. Trimming removed 5 bases from V and 11 bases from J, with 24 bases in between. The CDR3 is 15 residues long. The CDR3 protein is CASSVRDRSLREQYF. In DNA form, the CDR3 reads TGCGCCAGCAGCGTTCGGGACAGAAGTCTGCGGGAGCAGTACTTC.

This chain joins TRBV5-1 and TRBJ2-1; 7 bases align to TRBD1. Germline V CDR1 and CDR2: SGHRS, YFSETQ. After removal of 4 bases from V and 12 bases from J, the junction contained 10 bases not matched to a gene. The CDR3 runs 13 residues. CDR3 sequence reads: CASSEPQGSAQFF. CDR3 DNA sequence: TGCGCCAGCAGCGAACCACAGGGGAGTGCGCAGTTCTTC.

This clonotype has a handful of counts. J is TRBJ1-1 and V is TRBV5-1; TRBD1 might be the D (6 bases). Germline CDR1 and CDR2: SGHRS and YFSETQ. Trimming removed 0 bases at V and 5 bases at J, with 11 bases between. The CDR3 is 14 amino acids. CDR3 protein: CASSLVWGRTEAFF. In DNA form, the CDR3 reads TGCGCCAGCAGCTTGGTTTGGGGGCGAACTGAAGCTTTCTTT. Drawing the rest from reference TRBV5-1 and TRBJ1-1, the complete variable domain is KAGVTQTPRYLIKTRGQQVTLSCSPISGHRSVSWYQQTPGQGLQFLFEYFSETQRNKGNFPGRFSGRQFSNSRSEMNVSTLELGDSALYLCASSLVWGRTEAFFGQGTRLTVV.

The J gene is TRBJ1-1, the V gene TRBV6-1; 9 bases line up with TRBD1. This CDR3 is 16 amino acids long. Per the germline V gene, CDR1 is MNHNS and CDR2 is SASEGT. V was clipped by 6 bases and J by 2 bases; unmatched bases: 10. In DNA, the CDR3 is TGTGCCAGCAGAGCAGGGGGGGACAGGGAAAACACTGAAGCTTTCTTT. It specifies CASRAGGDRENTEAFF.

This rearrangement joins TRBV18 to TRBJ2-1, with 8 bases that match TRBD1. V lost 6 bases, J lost 1 base, and 8 bases stayed unmatched. The CDR3 is 16 amino acids. Germline V gene lookup returns CDR1 KGHSH and CDR2 LQKENI. The CDR3 nucleotides are TGTGCCAGCTCCCTCGCCTACAGGGGGTCCTACAATGAGCAGTTCTTC. Protein sequence: CASSLAYRGSYNEQFF.

The rearrangement links TRBV6-2 or TRBV6-3 to TRBJ2-7; tentative D call: TRBD2 (5 bases). CDR1 and CDR2 (germline): MNHEY, SVGEGT. The V gene lost 2 bases and the J gene lost 7 bases, with 21 bases spanning the gap. This CDR3 has 16 amino acids. The CDR3 here is CASSYKPPGGNNEQYF. The CDR3 coding sequence is TGTGCCAGCAGTTACAAACCTCCAGGAGGAAACAATGAGCAGTACTTC.

About this clonotype: One end of the junction does not line up with germline, which may come from a read error. The V call is TRBV27, the J call TRBJ1-5; no clear D gene. The CDR3 is 14 residues long. Germline assignment: CDR1 MNHEY and CDR2 SMNVEV (reference sequence). CDR3 nucleotides: TGTACCAGCAGCCCGATCGGTAGCAATCAGCCCCAGCATTTT. Translation: CTSSPIGSNQPQHF.

This clonotype turned up a few times. V is TRBV20-1 and J is TRBJ2-1; tentative D call: TRBD2 (5 bases). The CDR3 totals 16 residues. Between the trimmed V and J ends, which lost 3 bases and 1 base, there was a span of 16 bases. CDR1 is DFQATT, CDR2 SNEGSKA, per germline (reference sequence). The CDR3 coding sequence is TGCAGTGCTAGTCGCCTAGCTGCCAGATCCTACAATGAGCAGTTCTTC. This encodes CSASRLAARSYNEQFF.

This clonotype was observed a handful of times. This chain connects TRBV7-2 to TRBJ1-2; weak D call: TRBD1 (6 bases). The V gene's germline CDR1 is SGHTA and CDR2 FQGNSA. The CDR3 runs to 15 residues. Trimming pared 5 bases from V and 5 bases from J, leaving 18 bases between. The CDR3 bases are TGTGCCAGCAGCACCGTACTACAGGGTCCTTATGGCTACACCTTC. Translating gives CASSTVLQGPYGYTF.

This clonotype was detected a few times. The genes are TRBV6-2 or TRBV6-3 and TRBJ2-1; D is possibly TRBD2 (5 bases). V was trimmed by 2 bases and J by 0 bases, leaving 8 bases between them. The germline gives CDR1 MNHEY, CDR2 SVGEGT. The CDR3 loop spans 15 amino acids. The CDR3 DNA sequence: TGTGCCAGCAGTTACGAGGCGGGCTCCTACAATGAGCAGTTCTTC. Its protein product is CASSYEAGSYNEQFF.

The CDR3 DNA sequence: TGTGCCAGCAGCTTACCGACAGGCCTGTCTGGCTACACCTTC. This sequence encodes CASSLPTGLSGYTF. The J gene is TRBJ1-2, the V gene TRBV5-6; D is perhaps TRBD1 (6 bases). Trimming removed 2 bases from V and 7 bases from J, with 15 bases in between. CDR1 and CDR2 from the germline V gene are SGHDT and YYEEEE. This CDR3 has 14 amino acids.

This clonotype was recorded a few times. The V and J genes are TRBV2 and TRBJ2-1; D unclear. Near its end, the DNA agrees better with TRBJ2-7, so the J call may be wrong. The germline V gene encodes CDR1 SNHLY and CDR2 FYNNEI. This CDR3 region has 12 residues. The DNA for the CDR3 is TGTGCCAGCAGTCCCGCATACAATGAGCAGTACTTC. This codes for CASSPAYNEQYF.

The V gene is TRBV10-3, the J gene TRBJ2-7; 8 positions match TRBD1. Germline CDR1 reads ENHRY; CDR2 reads SYGVKD. V was clipped by 2 bases and J by 2 bases; unmatched bases: 2. This CDR3 comprises 14 residues. CDR3 in amino acids: CAISEPGGPYEQYF. DNA of the CDR3: TGTGCCATCAGTGAGCCAGGGGGCCCCTACGAGCAGTACTTC.

This clonotype was detected only a few times. The chain is built from TRBV4-1 and TRBJ1-1; 9 bases fit TRBD1. Germline CDR1 and CDR2: MGHRA and YSYEKL. The CDR3 contains 16 residues. V lost 3 bases to trimming and J lost 3 bases; unmatched junction nucleotides: 8. CDR3 residues: CASSHELRDRDTEAFF. The CDR3 coding sequence is TGCGCCAGCAGCCACGAACTCCGGGACAGGGACACTGAAGCTTTCTTT.

The rearrangement uses TRBV4-1 and TRBJ1-1, with no clear D. The CDR3 is made up of 12 amino acids. With 0 bases removed from V and 7 bases from J, the gap between germline ends came to 6 bases. Per germline, CDR1 MGHRA and CDR2 YSYEKL. CDR3 residues: CASSQDTIEAFF. CDR3 sequence (DNA): TGCGCCAGCAGCCAAGATACTATTGAAGCTTTCTTT.

This chain links TRBV12-3 or TRBV12-4 with TRBJ2-1; tentative D call: TRBD1 (6 bases). V was trimmed by 2 bases and J by 6 bases, leaving 11 bases between them. The CDR3 runs to 14 residues. The CDR3, as DNA: TGTGCCAGCAGTTTAACCAGGGGAAGCAATGAGCAGTTCTTC. It is translated as CASSLTRGSNEQFF.

The chain employs TRBV6-5 and TRBJ2-2; no definite D call. The CDR3 covers 12 residues. Trimming removed 4 bases at V and 6 bases at J, with 6 bases between. CDR1 MNHEY and CDR2 SVGAGI come from the germline V gene. The CDR3 DNA reads as TGTGCCAGCAGTTGGGTTGCCGGGGAGCTGTTTTTT. Residues: CASSWVAGELFF.

The rearrangement joins TRBV20-1 to TRBJ1-4; maybe TRBD1 (6 bases). In germline, CDR1 is DFQATT, CDR2 SNEGSKA (reference sequence). CDR3 length equals 14 residues. V lost 6 bases, J lost 4 bases, and 15 bases lay in between. The CDR3 nucleotides read TGCAGTGCCACCAGGGGCGGGGATAATGAAAAACTGTTTTTT. Protein: CSATRGGDNEKLFF.

This clonotype appeared many times. The chain is built from TRBV4-2 and TRBJ2-1; 13 bases match TRBD2. J gave up 6 bases and V 1 base, and 9 bases lay outside the gene matches. The CDR3 sequence is 18 residues long. From germline, CDR1 is LGHNA and CDR2 YNFKEQ. The CDR3 nucleotides read TGTGCCAGCAGCCAAGTAGTCGGACTAGCGGGGGCGGGCAATGAGCAGTTCTTC. Its translation: CASSQVVGLAGAGNEQFF.